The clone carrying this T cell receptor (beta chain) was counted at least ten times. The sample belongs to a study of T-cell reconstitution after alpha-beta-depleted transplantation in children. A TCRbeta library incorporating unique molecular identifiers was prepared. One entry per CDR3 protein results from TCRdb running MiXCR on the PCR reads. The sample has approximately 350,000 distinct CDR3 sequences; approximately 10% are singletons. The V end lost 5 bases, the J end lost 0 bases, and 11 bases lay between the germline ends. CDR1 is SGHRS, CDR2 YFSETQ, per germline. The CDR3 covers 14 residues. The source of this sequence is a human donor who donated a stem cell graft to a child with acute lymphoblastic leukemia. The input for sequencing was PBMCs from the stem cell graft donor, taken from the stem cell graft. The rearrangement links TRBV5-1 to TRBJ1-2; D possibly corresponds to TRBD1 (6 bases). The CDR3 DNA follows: TGCGCCAGCAGAGAGGGGGTGACTAACTATGGCTACACCTTC. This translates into CASREGVTNYGYTF.